The 21 T cell receptor beta chains in this list originate from one sample, sequenced in a study of somatic mutations in cytotoxic T cells in rheumatoid arthritis. Generated by immunoSEQ multiplex PCR, the TCRdb table keeps only in-frame clones and is missing some. The sample holds about 15,000 clones, just under 75% seen once. The material sequenced was CD8+ T cells sorted from blood. The receptor set was obtained from an adult with rheumatoid arthritis.

The chain joins TRBV15 to TRBJ2-7, with TRBD1 matching over 8 bases. This CDR3 has 15 amino acids. V trimming: 4 bases; J trimming: 3 bases; junction bases outside the gene matches: 8. CDR1 and CDR2 from the germline V gene are LNHNV and YYDKDF (reference sequence). CDR3 sequence (DNA): TGTGCCACCAGCACCCCCGGGACAGGACGCTACGAGCAGTACTTC. Protein product: CATSTPGTGRYEQYF.

This chain uses TRBV7-8 with TRBJ1-5; 8 bases are a match to TRBD1. Germline CDR1 reads SGHVS; CDR2 reads FQNEAQ. CDR3 length equals 17 residues. The V segment lost 1 base and the J segment 1 base; nucleotides outside the gene matches: 6. CDR3 nucleotides: TGTGCCAGCAGCTTAGGTGACAGGGGAGGGAGCAATCAGCCCCAGCATTTT. Translated, it gives CASSLGDRGGSNQPQHF. Drawing the rest from reference TRBV7-8 and TRBJ1-5, the complete variable domain is GAGVSQSPRYKVAKRGQDVALRCDPISGHVSLFWYQQALGQGPEFLTYFQNEAQLDKSGLPSDRFFAERPEGSVSTLKIQRTQQEDSAVYLCASSLGDRGGSNQPQHFGDGTRLSIL.

V gene TRBV4-2 combines with J gene TRBJ2-5; D gene uncertain. The CDR3 runs 14 residues. The V end was cut by 1 base, the J end by 3 bases, with 9 bases between. Germline values: CDR1 LGHNA, CDR2 YNFKEQ. CDR3 residues: CASSQVGLEETQYF. The CDR3 DNA reads TGTGCCAGCAGCCAAGTGGGATTGGAAGAGACCCAGTACTTC.

This clone has only a few counts. The CDR3 loop reads CASSQDEDAYEQYF. The CDR3 nucleotides are TGTGCCAGCAGCCAAGATGAGGATGCCTACGAGCAGTACTTC. V gene TRBV14 combines with J gene TRBJ2-7; D unclear. The CDR3 is made up of 14 amino acids. Germline CDR1 SGHDN, CDR2 FVKESK. The V end was cut by 0 bases, the J end by 2 bases, with 8 bases between.

The chain joins TRBV6-5 to TRBJ1-2, with D uncertain. Germline V gene sequence: CDR1 MNHEY, CDR2 SVGAGI. This CDR3 contains 15 residues. The V and J ends lost 6 bases and 4 bases respectively, with 18 bases between them. The CDR3: CASSTDFQNPYGYTF. The DNA for the CDR3 is TGTGCCAGCAGCACGGACTTCCAAAACCCCTATGGCTACACCTTC.

The genes are TRBV7-2 and TRBJ2-7; D ambiguous. The CDR3 is 15 amino acids. Germline V CDR1 and CDR2: SGHTA, FQGNSA. Trimming left V 5 bases short and J 0 bases short, with 14 bases between. CDR3 protein: CASSPFATPSYEQYF. As DNA, the CDR3 is TGTGCCAGCAGCCCTTTTGCGACACCCTCCTACGAGCAGTACTTC.

The chain links TRBV27 to TRBJ2-7; D is uncertain. The CDR3 has 12 residues. V was pared by 0 bases and J by 3 bases, with 3 bases between. The germline V gene has CDR1 MNHEY and CDR2 SMNVEV (reference sequence). The CDR3 nucleotides read TGTGCCAGCAGTTTATCGGGCTACGAGCAGTACTTC. Translated, it gives CASSLSGYEQYF.

The CDR3 protein is CASSFRRESTTDTQYF. In nucleotides, the CDR3 is TGTGCCAGCAGCTTTAGGCGGGAGAGTACCACAGATACGCAGTATTTT. The J gene is TRBJ2-3, the V gene TRBV7-9, with 7 bases that match TRBD2. Germline V gene sequence: CDR1 SEHNR, CDR2 FQNEAQ (reference sequence). The CDR3 sequence is 16 residues long. V trimming: 3 bases; J trimming: 2 bases; junction bases outside the gene matches: 8.

The chain uses TRBV7-9 and TRBJ2-1; no clear D. V was clipped by 1 base and J by 8 bases, with 12 bases between them. The CDR3 sequence is 14 residues long. Germline CDR1 is SEHNR and CDR2 is FQNEAQ (reference sequence). The CDR3 sequence is CASSLERLGYEQFF. The DNA for the CDR3 is TGTGCCAGCAGCTTAGAGAGGCTGGGGTATGAGCAGTTCTTC. The complete variable domain, with remaining parts taken from reference TRBV7-9 and TRBJ2-1, reads DTGVSQNPRHKITKRGQNVTFRCDPISEHNRLYWYRQTLGQGPEFLTYFQNEAQLEKSRLLSDRFSAERPKGSFSTLEIQRTEQGDSAMYLCASSLERLGYEQFFGPGTRLTVL.

This clone was detected a few times. The CDR3, as DNA: TGTGCCAGCAGCTGGACTTCTAACACTGAAGCTTTCTTT. Translated: CASSWTSNTEAFF. This sequence joins TRBV5-6 and TRBJ1-1; D remains ambiguous. V was cut by 3 bases and J by 2 bases, with 8 bases left in between. Per the germline V gene, CDR1 is SGHDT and CDR2 is YYEEEE. CDR3 length equals 13 residues.

The CDR3 region has the DNA TGCGCCAGCAGCCAAGGTCGGAATTCGAACACTGAAGCTTTCTTT. Encoded protein: CASSQGRNSNTEAFF. This chain uses TRBV4-1 with TRBJ1-1; D remains unclear. Germline loops: CDR1 MGHRA, CDR2 YSYEKL. Trimming took off 1 base at V and 1 base at J, with 10 bases between the two ends. The CDR3 runs to 15 residues.

This clone has more than one count but fewer than ten. This chain links TRBV16 with TRBJ2-1, with D tentatively TRBD2 (5 bases). CDR3 length equals 12 residues. Trimming removed 7 bases from V and 6 bases from J, with 10 bases in between. Germline CDR1 is KGHSY and CDR2 is FQNENV. The CDR3: CASIGDFNEQFF. The CDR3 DNA sequence: TGTGCCAGCATCGGGGATTTCAATGAGCAGTTCTTC.

The rearrangement uses TRBV4-2 and TRBJ2-3; a possible D gene is TRBD1 (5 bases). The CDR3 extends over 17 amino acids. Germline assignment: CDR1 LGHNA and CDR2 YNFKEQ. Trimming took 4 bases from V and 5 from J, leaving 22 bases between them. CDR3 in amino acids: CASSPTGQGFIGDTQYF. The DNA for the CDR3 is TGTGCCAGCAGCCCCACCGGGCAGGGTTTCATTGGAGATACGCAGTATTTT.

The chain uses TRBV7-9 and TRBJ2-1; D not certain. This CDR3 spans 16 amino acids. Germline CDR1 is SEHNR and CDR2 is FQNEAQ (reference sequence). V lost 5 bases and J lost 6, with 20 bases in between. The CDR3 DNA reads TGTGCCAGCAGCCTAACGCCGGAATTTGTCGTCAATGAGCAGTTCTTC. The encoded protein is CASSLTPEFVVNEQFF.

The chain is built from TRBV5-6 and TRBJ2-3; 14 nucleotides agree with TRBD2. V trimming: 3 bases; J trimming: 5 bases; junction bases outside the gene matches: 5. This CDR3 has 16 amino acids. In germline, CDR1 is SGHDT, CDR2 YYEEEE. The CDR3 reads CASSWGLAGARDTQYF. In DNA, the CDR3 is TGTGCCAGCAGCTGGGGACTAGCGGGGGCCCGAGATACGCAGTATTTT.

This chain links TRBV27 with TRBJ1-3; 7 nucleotides agree with TRBD1. The germline CDR1 and CDR2 sequences are MNHEY and SMNVEV (reference sequence). The V and J ends lost 4 bases and 3 bases, in that order; junction bases with no gene match: 6. The CDR3 is 15 amino acids. CDR3 protein: CASSSTGVHGNTIYF. In nucleotides, the CDR3 is TGTGCCAGCAGTTCCACAGGGGTGCATGGAAACACCATATATTTT.

The chain employs TRBV7-9 and TRBJ1-4; D is ambiguous. Per the germline V gene, CDR1 is SEHNR and CDR2 is FQNEAQ (reference sequence). V was shortened by 3 bases and J by 8 bases, with 10 bases between the two germline ends. The CDR3 is 13 amino acids. This CDR3 reads CASSFDLGEKLFF. CDR3 DNA sequence: TGTGCCAGCAGCTTTGATCTTGGAGAAAAACTGTTTTTT.

This sequence joins TRBV4-1 and TRBJ2-5; 7 positions match TRBD2. The CDR3 consists of 19 residues. The J segment lost 5 bases and the V segment lost 4 bases, leaving 22 bases of the junction unmatched. Germline CDR1 is MGHRA and CDR2 is YSYEKL. CDR3 bases: TGCGCCAGCAGCCTGAGCGGCGCGGGGGTTCAAGGGGTTTCTGAGACCCAGTACTTC. Residues: CASSLSGAGVQGVSETQYF.

The chain recombines TRBV11-2 with TRBJ1-1; TRBD1 matches 7 bases. Germline assignment: CDR1 SGHAT and CDR2 FQNNGV. There are 12 residues in the CDR3. V lost 4 bases to trimming and J lost 8 bases; unmatched junction nucleotides: 4. The CDR3 region is CASSWDRAEAFF. The CDR3 nucleotides are TGTGCCAGCAGCTGGGACAGAGCAGAAGCTTTCTTT.

This chain joins TRBV14 and TRBJ2-7; no reliable D call. CDR1 SGHDN and CDR2 FVKESK come from the germline V gene. The CDR3 contains 17 residues. V lost 0 bases and J 5 bases, leaving 20 bases between the germline ends. CDR3 protein: CASSQDVPSVQVHEQYF. The CDR3 DNA reads as TGTGCCAGCAGCCAAGATGTCCCGTCAGTCCAGGTCCACGAGCAGTACTTC.

A few counts support this clone. V is TRBV14 and J is TRBJ2-7; D is unclear. Trimming cost V 5 bases and J 0 bases, with 8 bases left between them. The CDR3 has 13 amino acids. Germline V gene sequence: CDR1 SGHDN, CDR2 FVKESK. The CDR3 spells CASSSAISYEQYF. CDR3 coding DNA: TGTGCCAGCAGCTCCGCGATCTCCTACGAGCAGTACTTC.